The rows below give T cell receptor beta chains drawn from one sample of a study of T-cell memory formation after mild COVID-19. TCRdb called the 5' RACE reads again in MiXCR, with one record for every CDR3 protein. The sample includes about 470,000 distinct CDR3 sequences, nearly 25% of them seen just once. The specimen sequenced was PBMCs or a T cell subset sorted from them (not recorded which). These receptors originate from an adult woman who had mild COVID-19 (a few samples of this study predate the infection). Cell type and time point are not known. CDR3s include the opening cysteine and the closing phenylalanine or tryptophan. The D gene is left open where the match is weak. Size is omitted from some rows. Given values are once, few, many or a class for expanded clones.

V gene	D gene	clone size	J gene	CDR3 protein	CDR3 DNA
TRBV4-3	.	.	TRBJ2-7	CASSHGSYEQYF	TGCGCCAGCAGCCACGGATCCTACGAGCAGTACTTC
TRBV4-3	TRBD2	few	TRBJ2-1	CASSQDHGTSGAVEQFF	TGCGCCAGCAGCCAAGATCATGGGACTAGCGGAGCGGTAGAGCAGTTCTTC
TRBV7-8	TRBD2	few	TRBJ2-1	CASSLEGGSDNEQFF	TGTGCCAGCAGCCTTGAGGGAGGGTCCGACAATGAGCAGTTCTTC
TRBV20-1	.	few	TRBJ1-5	CSASGQLPNQPQHF	TGCAGTGCCTCCGGACAGTTGCCCAATCAGCCCCAGCATTTT
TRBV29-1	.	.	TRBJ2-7	CSVTDGTYEQYF	TGCAGCGTCACCGACGGGACCTACGAGCAGTACTTC
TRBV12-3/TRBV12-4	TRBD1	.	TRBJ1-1	CASGTGTGGTEAFF	TGTGCCAGCGGTACCGGAACAGGGGGCACTGAAGCTTTCTTT
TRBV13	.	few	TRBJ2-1	CASSLRVGNEQFF	TGTGCCAGCAGCCTCAGGGTAGGCAATGAGCAGTTCTTC
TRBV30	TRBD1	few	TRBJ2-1	CAWNRGSYNEQFF	TGTGCCTGGAACAGGGGGTCTTACAATGAGCAGTTCTTC
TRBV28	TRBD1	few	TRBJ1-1	CASSRKQGGITEAFF	TGTGCCAGCAGCCGAAAACAGGGGGGAATAACTGAAGCTTTCTTT
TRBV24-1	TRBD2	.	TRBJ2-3	CATSEGTSGRYF	TGTGCCACCAGTGAGGGGACTAGCGGGAGATATTTT
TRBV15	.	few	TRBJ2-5	CATREGENQETQYF	TGTGCCACCAGGGAAGGAGAAAACCAAGAGACCCAGTACTTC
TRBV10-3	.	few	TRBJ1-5	CAISTAGQNQPQHF	TGTGCCATCAGTACAGCGGGTCAAAATCAGCCCCAGCATTTT
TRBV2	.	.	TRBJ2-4	CASSSDRGAKNIQYF	TGTGCCAGCAGTTCTGACAGAGGAGCCAAAAACATTCAGTACTTC